This TCR beta chain was captured by sequencing in a study of molecular identifiers for immune sequencing clone quantification. Overall study context: In the replicates, RNA derived from roughly 20,000 or 100,000 naive CD8 cells was divided into five parts, and four were sequenced. Study-wide results and caveats: Effector cells kept over 98% of their molecules in clones above 20 RNA copies, while naive cells kept under 1% there.

Worth noting for this clonotype: Its specificity is unknown. One junction end does not reproduce the germline sequence, and a read error may be involved.

With listed TCR primers and previously described methods, bulk TCR libraries were prepared. A single record per CDR3 protein comes from TCRdb applying MiXCR to the PCR reads. Among approximately 680,000 distinct CDR3 sequences, 25% were seen once, and the ten largest hold about 0.81%. Source material: naive CD8+ T cells from blood, with Jurkat cell RNA spiked in. Subset indicated: FACS-sorted CD8+CD4-CCR7+CD45RA+ naive T cells. This clonotype was obtained from a human donor in good health. Some libraries in this study had Jurkat cell RNA spiked in.

The CDR3 loop is CASNQGDRASTEAFF. Here the CDR3 DNA reads TGTGCCAGCAACCAAGGTGACAGGGCTAGCACTGAAGCTTTCTTT. V usage is TRBV14 and J usage is TRBJ1-1; 7 nucleotides agree with TRBD1. This CDR3 comprises 15 residues. In germline, CDR1 is SGHDN, CDR2 FVKESK.